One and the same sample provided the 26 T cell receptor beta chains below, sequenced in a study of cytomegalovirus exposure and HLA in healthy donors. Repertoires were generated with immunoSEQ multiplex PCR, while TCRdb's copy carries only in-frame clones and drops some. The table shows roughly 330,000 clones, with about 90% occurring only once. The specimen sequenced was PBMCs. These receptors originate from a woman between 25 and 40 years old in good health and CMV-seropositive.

The CDR3 nucleotides read TGTGCCAGCACCAATACGAGGGGGAGGGCCAGAGAGCAGTACTTC. Translated, it gives CASTNTRGRAREQYF. The chain carries TRBV7-9 and TRBJ2-7; a weak D match, TRBD2 (7 bases). CDR1 is SEHNR and CDR2 is FQNEAQ in the germline V gene (reference sequence). V was cut by 7 bases and J by 7 bases, with 23 bases left in between. CDR3 length: 15 amino acids.

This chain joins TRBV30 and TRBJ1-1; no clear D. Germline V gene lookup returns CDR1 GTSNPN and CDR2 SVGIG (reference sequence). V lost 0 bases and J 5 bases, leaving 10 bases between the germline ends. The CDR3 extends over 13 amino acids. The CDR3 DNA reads TGTGCCTGGAGTGTACGACGGGAGACTGAAGCTTTCTTT. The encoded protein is CAWSVRRETEAFF.

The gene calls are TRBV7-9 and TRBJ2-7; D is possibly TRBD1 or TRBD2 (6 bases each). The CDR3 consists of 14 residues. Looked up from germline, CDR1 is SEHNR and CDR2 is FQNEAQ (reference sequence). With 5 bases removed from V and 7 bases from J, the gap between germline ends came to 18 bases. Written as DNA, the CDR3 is TGTGCCAGCAGCCCGACCGGGGGCACGATGGAGCAGTACTTC. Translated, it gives CASSPTGGTMEQYF.

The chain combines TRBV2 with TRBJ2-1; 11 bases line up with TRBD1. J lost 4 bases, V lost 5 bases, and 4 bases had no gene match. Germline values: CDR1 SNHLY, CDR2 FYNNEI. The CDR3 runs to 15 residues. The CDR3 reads CASSTGTGGYNEQFF. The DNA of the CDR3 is TGTGCCAGCAGTACCGGGACAGGGGGGTACAATGAGCAGTTCTTC.

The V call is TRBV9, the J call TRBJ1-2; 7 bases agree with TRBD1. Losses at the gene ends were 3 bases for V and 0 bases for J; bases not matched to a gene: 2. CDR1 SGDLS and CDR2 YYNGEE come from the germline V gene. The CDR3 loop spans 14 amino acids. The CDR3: CASSATGSNYGYTF. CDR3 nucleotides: TGTGCCAGCAGCGCGACAGGGTCTAACTATGGCTACACCTTC.

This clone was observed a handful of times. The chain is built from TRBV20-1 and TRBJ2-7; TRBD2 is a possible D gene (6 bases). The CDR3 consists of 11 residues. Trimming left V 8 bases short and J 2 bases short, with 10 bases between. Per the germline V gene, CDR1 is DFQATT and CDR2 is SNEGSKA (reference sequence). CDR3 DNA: TGCAGTAGACTAGTCGCCTACGAGCAGTACTTC. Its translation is CSRLVAYEQYF.

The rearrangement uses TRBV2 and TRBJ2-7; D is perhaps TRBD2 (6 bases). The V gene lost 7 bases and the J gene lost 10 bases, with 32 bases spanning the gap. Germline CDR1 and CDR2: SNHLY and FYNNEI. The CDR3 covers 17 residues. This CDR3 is CASTPTGGAMAKRSQYF. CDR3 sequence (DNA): TGTGCCAGCACCCCTACAGGCGGGGCTATGGCGAAGAGGAGTCAGTACTTC. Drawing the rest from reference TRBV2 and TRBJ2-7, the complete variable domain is EPEVTQTPSHQVTQMGQEVILRCVPISNHLYFYWYRQILGQKVEFLVSFYNNEISEKSEIFDDQFSVERPDGSNFTLKIRSTKLEDSAMYFCASTPTGGAMAKRSQYFGPGTRLTVT.

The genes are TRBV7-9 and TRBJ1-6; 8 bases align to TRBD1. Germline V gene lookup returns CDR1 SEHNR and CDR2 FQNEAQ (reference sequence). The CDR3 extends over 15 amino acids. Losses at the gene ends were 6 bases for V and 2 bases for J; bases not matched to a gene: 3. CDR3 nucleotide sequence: TGTGCCAGCAGAGGACAGGGACCCTATAATTCACCCCTCCACTTT. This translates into CASRGQGPYNSPLHF.

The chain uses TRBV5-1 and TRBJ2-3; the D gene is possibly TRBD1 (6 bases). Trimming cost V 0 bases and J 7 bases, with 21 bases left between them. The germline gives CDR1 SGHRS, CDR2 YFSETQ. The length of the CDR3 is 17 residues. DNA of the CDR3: TGCGCCAGCAGCTTGGCCTTGTTGGGCAGGGGTGAGAATACGCAGTATTTT. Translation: CASSLALLGRGENTQYF.

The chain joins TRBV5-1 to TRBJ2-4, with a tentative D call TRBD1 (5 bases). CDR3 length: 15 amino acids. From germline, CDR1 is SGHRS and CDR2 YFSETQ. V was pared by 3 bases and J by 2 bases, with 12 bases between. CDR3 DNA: TGCGCCAGCAGCTCTGAGCAGGGTTCCAAAAACATTCAGTACTTC. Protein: CASSSEQGSKNIQYF.

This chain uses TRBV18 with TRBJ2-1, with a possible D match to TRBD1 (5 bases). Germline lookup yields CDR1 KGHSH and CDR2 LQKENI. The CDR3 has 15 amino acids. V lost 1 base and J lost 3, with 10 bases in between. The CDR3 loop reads CASSPLRDDYNEQFF. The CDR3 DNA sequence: TGTGCCAGCTCACCACTCAGGGATGACTACAATGAGCAGTTCTTC. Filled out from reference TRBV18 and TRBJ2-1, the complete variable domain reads NAGVMQNPRHLVRRRGQEARLRCSPMKGHSHVYWYRQLPEEGLKFMVYLQKENIIDESGMPKERFSAEFPKEGPSILRIQQVVRGDSAAYFCASSPLRDDYNEQFFGPGTRLTVL.

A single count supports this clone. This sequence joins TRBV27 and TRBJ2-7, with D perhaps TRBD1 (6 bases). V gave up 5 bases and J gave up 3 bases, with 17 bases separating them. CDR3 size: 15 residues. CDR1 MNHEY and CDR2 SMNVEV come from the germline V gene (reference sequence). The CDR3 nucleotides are TGTGCCAGCAGTCTAACAGGGAGCAGTCTCTACGAGCAGTACTTC. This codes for CASSLTGSSLYEQYF.

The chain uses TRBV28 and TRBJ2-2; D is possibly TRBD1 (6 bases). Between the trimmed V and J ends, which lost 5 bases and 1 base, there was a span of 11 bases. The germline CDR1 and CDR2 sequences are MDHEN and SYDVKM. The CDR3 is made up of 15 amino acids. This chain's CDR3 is CASSPGTQNTGELFF. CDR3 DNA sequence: TGTGCCAGCAGTCCCGGGACACAGAACACCGGGGAGCTGTTTTTT.

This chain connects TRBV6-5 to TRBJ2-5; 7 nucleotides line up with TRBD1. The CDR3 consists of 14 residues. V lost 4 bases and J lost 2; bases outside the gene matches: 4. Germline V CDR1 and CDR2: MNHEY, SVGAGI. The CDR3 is CASSWTGTQETQYF. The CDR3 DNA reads TGTGCCAGCAGTTGGACAGGAACTCAAGAGACCCAGTACTTC.

The CDR3 sequence is CASSLARGSYEQYF. The CDR3 DNA follows: TGTGCCAGCAGCTTAGCGCGGGGCTCCTACGAGCAGTACTTC. The chain carries TRBV5-8 and TRBJ2-7; tentatively, D is TRBD2 (6 bases). Looked up from germline, CDR1 is SGHTS and CDR2 is YDEGEE. The V and J ends lost 2 bases and 0 bases respectively, with 9 bases between them. The CDR3 sequence is 14 residues long.

The CDR3: CASSITGLSYEQYF. DNA for the CDR3: TGTGCCAGTAGTATAACAGGGTTATCCTACGAGCAGTACTTC. V is TRBV19 and J is TRBJ2-7, with a weak D call TRBD1 (6 bases). Germline assignment: CDR1 LNHDA and CDR2 SQIVND (reference sequence). The CDR3 loop spans 14 amino acids. The ends were cut back, 2 bases at V and 1 base at J, with 9 bases in the middle.

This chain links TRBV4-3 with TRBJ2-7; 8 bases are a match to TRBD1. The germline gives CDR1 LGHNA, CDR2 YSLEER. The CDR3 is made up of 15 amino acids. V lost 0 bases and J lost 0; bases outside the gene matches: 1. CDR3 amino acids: CASSQDGTGSYEQYF. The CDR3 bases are TGCGCCAGCAGCCAAGATGGGACAGGCTCCTACGAGCAGTACTTC.

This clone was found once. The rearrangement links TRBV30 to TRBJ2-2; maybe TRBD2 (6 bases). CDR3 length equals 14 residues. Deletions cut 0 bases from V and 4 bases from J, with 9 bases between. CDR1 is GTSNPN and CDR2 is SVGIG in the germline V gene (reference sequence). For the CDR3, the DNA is TGTGCCTGGAGTGTGAAAGCGGGCACCGGGGAGCTGTTTTTT. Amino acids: CAWSVKAGTGELFF.

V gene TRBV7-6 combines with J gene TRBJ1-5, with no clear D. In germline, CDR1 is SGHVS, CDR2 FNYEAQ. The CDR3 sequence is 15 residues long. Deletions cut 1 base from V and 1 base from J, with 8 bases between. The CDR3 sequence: CASSLGGGSNQPQHF. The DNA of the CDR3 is TGTGCCAGCAGCTTAGGCGGTGGGAGCAATCAGCCCCAGCATTTT.

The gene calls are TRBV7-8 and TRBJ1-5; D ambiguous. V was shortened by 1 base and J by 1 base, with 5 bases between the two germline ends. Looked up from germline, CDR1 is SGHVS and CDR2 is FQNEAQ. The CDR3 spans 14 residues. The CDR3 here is CASSLGVSNQPQHF. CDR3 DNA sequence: TGTGCCAGCAGCTTAGGGGTGAGCAATCAGCCCCAGCATTTT.

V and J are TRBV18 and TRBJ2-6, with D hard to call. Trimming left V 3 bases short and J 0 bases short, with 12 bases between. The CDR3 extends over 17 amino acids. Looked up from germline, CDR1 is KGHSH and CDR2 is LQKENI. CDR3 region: CASSPRVKTSGANVLTF. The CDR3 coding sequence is TGTGCCAGCTCACCTCGAGTTAAAACCTCTGGGGCCAACGTCCTGACTTTC.

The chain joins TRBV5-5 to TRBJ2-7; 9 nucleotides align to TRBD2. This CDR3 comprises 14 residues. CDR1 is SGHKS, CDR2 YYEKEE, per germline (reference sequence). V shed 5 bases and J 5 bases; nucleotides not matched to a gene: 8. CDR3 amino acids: CASSSHSGGHEQYF. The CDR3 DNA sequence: TGTGCCAGCAGTTCACATAGCGGGGGCCACGAGCAGTACTTC.

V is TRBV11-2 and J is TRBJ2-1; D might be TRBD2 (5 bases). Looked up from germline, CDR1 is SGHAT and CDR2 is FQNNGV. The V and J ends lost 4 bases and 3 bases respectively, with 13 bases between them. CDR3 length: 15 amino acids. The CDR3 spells CASSSWGSDYNEQFF. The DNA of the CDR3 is TGTGCCAGCAGCTCTTGGGGTAGCGACTACAATGAGCAGTTCTTC.

CDR3 bases: TGTGCCTGGAGAGTAGCGGGAGGGCCACTTGAGCAGTTCTTC. It codes for CAWRVAGGPLEQFF. The J gene is TRBJ2-1, the V gene TRBV30; 11 positions match TRBD2. The CDR3 is 14 amino acids. The J segment lost 9 bases and the V segment lost 3 bases, leaving 7 bases of the junction unmatched. Per the germline V gene, CDR1 is GTSNPN and CDR2 is SVGIG (reference sequence).

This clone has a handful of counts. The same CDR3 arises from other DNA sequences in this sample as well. The CDR3 DNA reads as TGTGCCAGCAGTGAACAGGGAGGCACTGAAGCTTTCTTT. Its translation: CASSEQGGTEAFF. V and J are TRBV2 and TRBJ1-1, with a possible D match to TRBD1 (5 bases). CDR3 size: 13 residues. Trimming removed 2 bases at V and 4 bases at J, with 8 bases between. CDR1 is SNHLY, CDR2 FYNNEI, per germline.

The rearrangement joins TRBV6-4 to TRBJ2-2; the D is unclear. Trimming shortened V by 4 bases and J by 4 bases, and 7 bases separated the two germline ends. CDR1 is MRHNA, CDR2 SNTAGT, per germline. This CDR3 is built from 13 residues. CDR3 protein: CASSGTSTGELFF. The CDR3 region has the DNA TGTGCCAGCAGTGGTACATCCACCGGGGAGCTGTTTTTT.